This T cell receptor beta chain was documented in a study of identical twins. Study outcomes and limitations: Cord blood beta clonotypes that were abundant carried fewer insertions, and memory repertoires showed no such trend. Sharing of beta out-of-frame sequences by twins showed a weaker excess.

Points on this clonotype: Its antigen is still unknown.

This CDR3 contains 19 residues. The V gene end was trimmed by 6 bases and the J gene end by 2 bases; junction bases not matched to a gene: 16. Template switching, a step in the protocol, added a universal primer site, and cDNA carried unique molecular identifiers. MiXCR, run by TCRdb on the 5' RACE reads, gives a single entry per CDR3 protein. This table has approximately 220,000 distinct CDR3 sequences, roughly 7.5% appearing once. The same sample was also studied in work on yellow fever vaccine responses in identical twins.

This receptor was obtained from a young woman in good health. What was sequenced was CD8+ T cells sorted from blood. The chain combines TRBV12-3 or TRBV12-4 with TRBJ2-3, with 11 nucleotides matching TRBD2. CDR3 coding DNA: TGTGCCAGCAGCCTTGTCGCTGATAGCGGGGGGGCGATCACAGATACGCAGTATTTT. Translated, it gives CASSLVADSGGAITDTQYF.